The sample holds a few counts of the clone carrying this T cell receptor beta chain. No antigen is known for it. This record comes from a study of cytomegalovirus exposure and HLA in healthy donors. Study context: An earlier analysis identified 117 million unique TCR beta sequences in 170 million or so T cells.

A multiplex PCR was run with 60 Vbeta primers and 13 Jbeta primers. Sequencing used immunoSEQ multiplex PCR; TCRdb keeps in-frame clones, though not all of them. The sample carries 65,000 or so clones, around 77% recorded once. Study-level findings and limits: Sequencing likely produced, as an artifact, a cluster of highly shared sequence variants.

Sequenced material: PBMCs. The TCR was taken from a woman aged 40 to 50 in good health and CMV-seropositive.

The DNA for the CDR3 is TGTGCCAGCAGTATCAACTTCGAGGATGAGCAGTTCTTC. Amino acid sequence: CASSINFEDEQFF. The rearrangement uses TRBV6-4 and TRBJ2-1; D remains unclear. V lost 5 bases, J lost 8 bases, and 13 bases lay in between. The CDR3 has 13 residues. In germline, CDR1 is MRHNA, CDR2 SNTAGT.